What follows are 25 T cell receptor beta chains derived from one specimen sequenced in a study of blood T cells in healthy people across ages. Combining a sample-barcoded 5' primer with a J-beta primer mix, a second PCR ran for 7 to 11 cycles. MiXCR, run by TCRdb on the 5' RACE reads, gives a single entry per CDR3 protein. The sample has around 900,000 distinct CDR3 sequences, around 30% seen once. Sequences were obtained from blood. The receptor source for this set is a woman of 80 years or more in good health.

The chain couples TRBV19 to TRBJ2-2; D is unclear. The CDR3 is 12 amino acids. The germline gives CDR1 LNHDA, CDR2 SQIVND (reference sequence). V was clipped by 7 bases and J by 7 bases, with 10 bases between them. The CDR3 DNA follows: TGTGCCAGTAATTGGGGTATCGGGGAGCTGTTTTTT. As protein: CASNWGIGELFF.

The CDR3 coding sequence is TGTGCCAGCTCCTCTCAGGGCCGAACTGACGTCCTGACTTTC. Amino acid sequence: CASSSQGRTDVLTF. The V and J genes are TRBV18 and TRBJ2-6; a weak D match, TRBD1 (5 bases). V lost 6 bases to trimming and J lost 11 bases, with 17 bases between them. Germline assignment: CDR1 KGHSH and CDR2 LQKENI. The CDR3 runs 14 residues.

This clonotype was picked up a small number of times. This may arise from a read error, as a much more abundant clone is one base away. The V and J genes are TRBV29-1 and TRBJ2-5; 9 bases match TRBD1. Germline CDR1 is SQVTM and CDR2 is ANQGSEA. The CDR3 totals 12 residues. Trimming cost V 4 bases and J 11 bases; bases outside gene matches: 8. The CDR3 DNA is TGCAGCGTTGTGACACAGGGGGCTGAGCAGTACTTC. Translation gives CSVVTQGAEQYF.

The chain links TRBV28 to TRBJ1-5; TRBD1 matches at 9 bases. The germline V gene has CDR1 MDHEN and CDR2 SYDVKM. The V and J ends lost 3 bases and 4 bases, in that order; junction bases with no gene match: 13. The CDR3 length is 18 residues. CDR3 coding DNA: TGTGCCAGCAGTTTCCCGGGACAGGGAAGGTTGAGTAATCAGCCCCAGCATTTT. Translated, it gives CASSFPGQGRLSNQPQHF.

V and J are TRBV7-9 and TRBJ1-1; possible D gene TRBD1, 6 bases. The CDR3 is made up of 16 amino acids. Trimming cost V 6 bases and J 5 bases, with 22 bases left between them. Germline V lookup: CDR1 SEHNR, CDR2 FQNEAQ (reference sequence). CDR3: CASRGGGGVSWTEAFF. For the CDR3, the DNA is TGTGCCAGCAGAGGGGGTGGGGGGGTAAGTTGGACTGAAGCTTTCTTT.

CDR3 DNA: TGTGCCAGCAGTTACCGAACAACCCGGAACACTGAAGCTTTCTTT. This translates into CASSYRTTRNTEAFF. The chain employs TRBV6-2 or TRBV6-3 and TRBJ1-1; D uncertain. Trimming shortened V by 2 bases and J by 1 base, and 11 bases separated the two germline ends. CDR1 is MNHEY and CDR2 is SVGEGT in the germline V gene. The CDR3 contains 15 residues.

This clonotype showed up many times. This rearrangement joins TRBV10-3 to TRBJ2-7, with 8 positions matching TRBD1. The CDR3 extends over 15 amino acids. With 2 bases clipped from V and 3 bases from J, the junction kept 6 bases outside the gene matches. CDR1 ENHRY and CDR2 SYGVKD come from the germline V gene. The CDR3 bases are TGTGCCATCAGTGAGGGTTCAGGGGGCCTCTACGAGCAGTACTTC. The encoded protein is CAISEGSGGLYEQYF.

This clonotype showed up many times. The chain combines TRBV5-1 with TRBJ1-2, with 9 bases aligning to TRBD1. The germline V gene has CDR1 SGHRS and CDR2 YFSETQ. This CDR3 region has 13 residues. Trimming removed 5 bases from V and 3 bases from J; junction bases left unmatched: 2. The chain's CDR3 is CASSRTGDYGYTF. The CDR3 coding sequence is TGCGCCAGCAGTCGGACAGGGGACTATGGCTACACCTTC.

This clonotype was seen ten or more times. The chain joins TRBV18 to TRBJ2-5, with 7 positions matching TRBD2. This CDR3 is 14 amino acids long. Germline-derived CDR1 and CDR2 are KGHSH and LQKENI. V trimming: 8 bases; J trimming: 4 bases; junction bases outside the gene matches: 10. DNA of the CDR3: TGTGCCAGCACCGGGGGAGGGACCGGAGAGACCCAGTACTTC. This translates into CASTGGGTGETQYF.

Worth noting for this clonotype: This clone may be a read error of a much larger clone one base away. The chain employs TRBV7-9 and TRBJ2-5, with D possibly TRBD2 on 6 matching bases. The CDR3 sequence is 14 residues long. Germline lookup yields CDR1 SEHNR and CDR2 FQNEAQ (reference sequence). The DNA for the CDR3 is TGTGCCGGCAGCTACCTTTCCGGAGGGGAGACCCAGTACTTC. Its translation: CAGSYLSGGETQYF.

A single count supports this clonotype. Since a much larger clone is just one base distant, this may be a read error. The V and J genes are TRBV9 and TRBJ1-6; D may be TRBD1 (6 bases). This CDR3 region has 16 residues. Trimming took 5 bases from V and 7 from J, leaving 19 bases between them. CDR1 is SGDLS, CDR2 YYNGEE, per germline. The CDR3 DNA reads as TGTGCCAGCAGGGTGAGGCCGTCAGGGACAAATTCACCCCTCCACTTT. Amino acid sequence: CASRVRPSGTNSPLHF.

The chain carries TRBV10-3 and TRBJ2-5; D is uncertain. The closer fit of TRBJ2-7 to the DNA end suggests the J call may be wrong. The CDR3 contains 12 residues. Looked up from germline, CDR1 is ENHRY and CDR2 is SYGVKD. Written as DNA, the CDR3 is TGTGCCATCTCCGTATCCACCTACGAGCAGTACTTC. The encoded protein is CAISVSTYEQYF.

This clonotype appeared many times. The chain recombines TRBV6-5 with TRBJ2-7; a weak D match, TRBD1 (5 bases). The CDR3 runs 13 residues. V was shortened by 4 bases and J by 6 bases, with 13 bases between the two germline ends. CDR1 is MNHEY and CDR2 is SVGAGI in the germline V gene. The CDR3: CASSSTQGREQYF. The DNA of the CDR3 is TGTGCCAGCAGTTCAACCCAGGGTCGCGAGCAGTACTTC.

CDR3 DNA: TGTGCCAGCAGTGGGGAACAGTATCAGCCCCAGCATTTT. Amino acid sequence: CASSGEQYQPQHF. The chain employs TRBV2 and TRBJ1-5; D uncertain. CDR3 length: 13 residues. V was shortened by 4 bases and J by 5 bases, with 9 bases between the two germline ends. Germline loops: CDR1 SNHLY, CDR2 FYNNEI.

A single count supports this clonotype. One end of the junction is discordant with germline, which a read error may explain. The CDR3 sequence is CAGSYSSKENQPQHF. Written as DNA, the CDR3 is TGTGCCGGCAGTTACTCCTCAAAGGAAAATCAGCCCCAGCATTTT. This chain joins TRBV6-5 and TRBJ1-5; no clear D. The CDR3 runs 15 residues. The germline V gene has CDR1 MNHEY and CDR2 SVGAGI.

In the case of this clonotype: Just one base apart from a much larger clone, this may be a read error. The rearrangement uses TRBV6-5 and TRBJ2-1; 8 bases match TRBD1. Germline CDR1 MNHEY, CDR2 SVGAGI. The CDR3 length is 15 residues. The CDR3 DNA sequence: TGTGCCAGCAGTTGGTCCCGGACAGGGAACAATGTGCAGTTCTTC. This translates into CASSWSRTGNNVQFF.

CDR3 sequence reads: CSASKGGRGETQFF. CDR3 nucleotides: TGCAGTGCTAGTAAGGGGGGCCGGGGAGAGACCCAGTTCTTC. This chain joins TRBV20-1 and TRBJ2-5; D may correspond to TRBD1 or TRBD2 (6 bases each). The J call is uncertain, as TRBJ2-1 better fits the DNA end. This CDR3 spans 14 amino acids. Per the germline V gene, CDR1 is DFQATT and CDR2 is SNEGSKA (reference sequence).

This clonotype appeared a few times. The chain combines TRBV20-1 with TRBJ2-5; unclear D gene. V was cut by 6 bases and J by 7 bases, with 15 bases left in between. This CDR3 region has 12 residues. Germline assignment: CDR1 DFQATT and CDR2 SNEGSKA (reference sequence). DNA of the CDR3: TGCAGTGCAAGACCCCGTCTTGGGACCCAGTACTTC. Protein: CSARPRLGTQYF.

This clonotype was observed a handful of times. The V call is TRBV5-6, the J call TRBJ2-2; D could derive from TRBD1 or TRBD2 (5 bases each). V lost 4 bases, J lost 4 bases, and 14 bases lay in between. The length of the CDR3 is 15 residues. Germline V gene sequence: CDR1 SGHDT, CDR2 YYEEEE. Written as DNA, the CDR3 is TGTGCCAGCAGCCAGGGCCCCGGAGGCACCGGGGAGCTGTTTTTT. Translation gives CASSQGPGGTGELFF.

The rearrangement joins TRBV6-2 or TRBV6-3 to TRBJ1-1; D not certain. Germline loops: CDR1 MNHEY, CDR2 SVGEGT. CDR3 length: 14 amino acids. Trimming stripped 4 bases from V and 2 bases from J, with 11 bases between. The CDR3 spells CASSFVSGNTEAFF. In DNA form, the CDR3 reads TGTGCCAGCAGTTTTGTGTCTGGAAACACTGAAGCTTTCTTT.

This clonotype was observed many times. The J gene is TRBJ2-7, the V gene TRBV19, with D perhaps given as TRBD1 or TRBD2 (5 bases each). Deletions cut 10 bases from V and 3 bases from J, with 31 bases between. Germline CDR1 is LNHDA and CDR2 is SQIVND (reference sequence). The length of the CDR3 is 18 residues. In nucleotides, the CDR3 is TGTGCCACATCGACAGTTGGGAGCTCCTCTACGGGCCTCTACGAGCAGTACTTC. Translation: CATSTVGSSSTGLYEQYF.

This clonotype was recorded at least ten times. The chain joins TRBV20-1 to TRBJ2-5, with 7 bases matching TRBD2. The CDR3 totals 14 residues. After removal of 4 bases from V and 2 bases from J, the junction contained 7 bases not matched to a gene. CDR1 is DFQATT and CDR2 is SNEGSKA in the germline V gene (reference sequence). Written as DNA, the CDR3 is TGCAGTGCTAAGGGAGGGGACTGGCAAGAGACCCAGTACTTC. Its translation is CSAKGGDWQETQYF.

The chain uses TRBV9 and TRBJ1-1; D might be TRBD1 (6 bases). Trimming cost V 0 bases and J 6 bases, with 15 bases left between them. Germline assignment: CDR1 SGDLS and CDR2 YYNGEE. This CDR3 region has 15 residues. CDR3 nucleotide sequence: TGTGCCAGCAGCGTAGGGCCGACAGGTAACGCTGAAGCTTTCTTT. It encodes CASSVGPTGNAEAFF.

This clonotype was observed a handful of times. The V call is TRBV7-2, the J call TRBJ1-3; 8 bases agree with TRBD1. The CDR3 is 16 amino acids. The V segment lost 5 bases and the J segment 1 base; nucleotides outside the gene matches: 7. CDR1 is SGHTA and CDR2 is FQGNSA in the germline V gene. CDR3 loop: CASSLVWTGSGNTIYF. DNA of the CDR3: TGTGCCAGCAGCCTGGTTTGGACAGGGTCTGGAAACACCATATATTTT. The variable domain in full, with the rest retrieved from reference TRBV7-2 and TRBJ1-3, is GAGVSQSPSNKVTEKGKDVELRCDPISGHTALYWYRQSLGQGLEFLIYFQGNSAPDKSGLPSDRFSAERTGGSVSTLTIQRTQQEDSAVYLCASSLVWTGSGNTIYFGEGSWLTVV.

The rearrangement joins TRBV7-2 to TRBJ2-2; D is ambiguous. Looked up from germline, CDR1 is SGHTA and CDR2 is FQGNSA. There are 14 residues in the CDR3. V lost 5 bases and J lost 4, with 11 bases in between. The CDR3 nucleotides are TGTGCCAGCAGCCCGGGCCACCTCACCGGGGAGCTGTTTTTT. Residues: CASSPGHLTGELFF.